These 24 T cell receptor beta chains came from one sample sequenced in a study of PD-1 blockade in classical Hodgkin lymphoma. Clones were read by immunoSEQ multiplex PCR, and TCRdb kept only the in-frame ones, dropping some. The data contain about 100,000 clones, more than 85% of them singletons. Relapses following autologous stem cell transplantation were seen in all patients, with brentuximab vedotin exposure varying. The specimen was peripheral blood mononuclear cells (PBMCs), collected before the second cycle of nivolumab. These receptors originate from a human donor with classical Hodgkin lymphoma.

V gene TRBV25-1 combines with J gene TRBJ2-1; D possibly matches TRBD1 or TRBD2 (5 bases each). V was shortened by 3 bases and J by 6 bases, with 24 bases between the two germline ends. Germline assignment: CDR1 MGHDK and CDR2 SYGVNS. The CDR3 is 18 amino acids. CDR3 amino acids: CASSEMRAGSLGGNEQFF. The CDR3 coding sequence is TGTGCCAGCAGTGAGATGAGGGCAGGGTCTCTTGGCGGCAATGAGCAGTTCTTC.

This CDR3 is CASRGQEAYNEQFF. DNA of the CDR3: TGTGCCAGCAGAGGACAGGAAGCCTACAATGAGCAGTTCTTC. The chain joins TRBV7-8 to TRBJ2-1; 7 bases match TRBD1. From germline, CDR1 is SGHVS and CDR2 FQNEAQ. With 6 bases clipped from V and 2 bases from J, the junction kept 4 bases outside the gene matches. There are 14 residues in the CDR3.

This CDR3 is CASSLLERFPGEETQYF. The CDR3 region has the DNA TGTGCCAGCAGCCTCCTAGAGCGGTTTCCAGGGGAAGAGACCCAGTACTTC. The genes are TRBV14 and TRBJ2-5; tentatively, D is TRBD1 (6 bases). The ends were cut back, 4 bases at V and 3 bases at J, with 21 bases in the middle. Germline V lookup: CDR1 SGHDN, CDR2 FVKESK. CDR3 length equals 17 residues.

In its sample, this clone was seen once. Written as DNA, the CDR3 is TGTGCCAGCAGCTCGCGGGACAGGTCTTCACCCCTCCACTTT. Its translation: CASSSRDRSSPLHF. The chain combines TRBV13 with TRBJ1-6; TRBD1 matches 8 bases. The length of the CDR3 is 14 residues. Germline CDR1 reads PRHDT; CDR2 reads FYEKMQ (reference sequence). The V segment lost 4 bases and the J segment 9 bases; nucleotides outside the gene matches: 5. Full variable domain (outside the CDR3, taken from reference TRBV13 and TRBJ1-6): AAGVIQSPRHLIKEKRETATLKCYPIPRHDTVYWYQQGPGQDPQFLISFYEKMQSDKGSIPDRFSAQQFSDYHSELNMSSLELGDSALYFCASSSRDRSSPLHFGNGTRLTVT.

The genes are TRBV5-1 and TRBJ2-3; 7 bases line up with TRBD2. The CDR3 runs to 15 residues. J gave up 4 bases and V 6 bases, and 11 bases lay outside the gene matches. Germline lookup yields CDR1 SGHRS and CDR2 YFSETQ. This chain's CDR3 is CASMRLQAGADTQYF. The CDR3, as DNA: TGCGCCAGCATGAGGTTGCAGGCGGGAGCAGATACGCAGTATTTT.

This chain joins TRBV19 and TRBJ2-7; D is possibly TRBD1 (5 bases). Germline CDR1 is LNHDA and CDR2 is SQIVND (reference sequence). The V gene lost 5 bases and the J gene lost 0 bases, with 11 bases spanning the gap. This CDR3 is built from 14 residues. The CDR3 DNA follows: TGTGCCAGTAGTCCGACAGTAAGCTCCTACGAGCAGTACTTC. This gives the protein CASSPTVSSYEQYF.

This clone occurred a few times. The rearrangement links TRBV29-1 to TRBJ2-6, with D possibly TRBD2 on 6 matching bases. The CDR3 spans 15 residues. V was shortened by 8 bases and J by 3 bases, with 17 bases between the two germline ends. The germline V gene encodes CDR1 SQVTM and CDR2 ANQGSEA. The CDR3: CSFTGGVYGANVLTF. CDR3 coding DNA: TGCAGCTTCACAGGAGGGGTCTATGGGGCCAACGTCCTGACTTTC.

This clone was observed once. V gene TRBV5-4 combines with J gene TRBJ1-2; possibly TRBD1 for D (6 bases). The CDR3 totals 17 residues. With 0 bases removed from V and 4 bases from J, the gap between germline ends came to 19 bases. Germline CDR1 is SGHNT and CDR2 is YYREEE (reference sequence). CDR3 protein: CASSLGGTTGMGYGYTF. CDR3 nucleotide sequence: TGTGCCAGCAGCTTGGGGGGTACTACAGGGATGGGCTATGGCTACACCTTC.

This chain uses TRBV5-4 with TRBJ1-2; tentatively, D is TRBD1 (5 bases). V lost 0 bases to trimming and J lost 8 bases, with 11 bases between them. The germline V gene has CDR1 SGHNT and CDR2 YYREEE (reference sequence). The CDR3 runs to 13 residues. CDR3 bases: TGTGCCAGCAGCTTGGCCGTGGAGGGGGGCTACACCTTC. Translated: CASSLAVEGGYTF.

V usage is TRBV6-1 and J usage is TRBJ1-1, with a tentative D call TRBD1 (6 bases). V lost 3 bases and J 5 bases, leaving 13 bases between the germline ends. Germline loops: CDR1 MNHNS, CDR2 SASEGT. The CDR3 contains 14 residues. The CDR3 nucleotides read TGTGCCAGCAGTGACAATAGGGGGGGGACTGAAGCTTTCTTT. This codes for CASSDNRGGTEAFF.

V is TRBV5-4 and J is TRBJ1-1, with TRBD1 as a possible D gene (5 bases). The CDR3 loop spans 16 amino acids. Deletions cut 4 bases from V and 0 bases from J, with 16 bases between. The germline CDR1 and CDR2 sequences are SGHNT and YYREEE (reference sequence). The CDR3 nucleotides read TGTGCCAGCAGCGGGGGGGGAACCAACATGAACACTGAAGCTTTCTTT. It yields the protein CASSGGGTNMNTEAFF.

J is TRBJ1-5 and V is TRBV27; TRBD1 matches 7 bases. The CDR3 contains 12 residues. Germline lookup yields CDR1 MNHEY and CDR2 SMNVEV (reference sequence). V lost 7 bases and J lost 7; bases outside the gene matches: 4. This chain's CDR3 is CASNTGDQPQHF. DNA for the CDR3: TGTGCCAGCAACACAGGGGACCAGCCCCAGCATTTT.

The genes are TRBV2 and TRBJ2-1; TRBD2 agrees at 9 bases. The CDR3 is made up of 19 amino acids. Germline CDR1 reads SNHLY; CDR2 reads FYNNEI. Trimming removed 4 bases from V and 5 bases from J; junction bases left unmatched: 18. The CDR3 reads CASSVPLLLAGATHNEQFF. CDR3 coding DNA: TGTGCCAGCAGTGTACCCCTTTTATTAGCGGGGGCCACCCACAATGAGCAGTTCTTC.

This sequence joins TRBV18 and TRBJ2-2; D perhaps matches TRBD1 (6 bases). CDR1 is KGHSH and CDR2 is LQKENI in the germline V gene. The CDR3 has 19 residues. The V and J ends lost 6 bases and 4 bases respectively, with 27 bases between them. The CDR3 spells CASSPGRFDRDTGTGELFF. The DNA of the CDR3 is TGTGCCAGCTCCCCGGGGAGATTTGATCGGGACACGGGCACCGGGGAGCTGTTTTTT.

V gene TRBV6-5 combines with J gene TRBJ2-2, with D possibly TRBD2 on 5 matching bases. The CDR3 extends over 12 amino acids. Germline V lookup: CDR1 MNHEY, CDR2 SVGAGI. The V end was cut by 11 bases, the J end by 3 bases, with 10 bases between. Here the CDR3 reads CAGGTDTGELFF. The CDR3 region has the DNA TGTGCCGGAGGTACGGACACCGGGGAGCTGTTTTTT.

In this sample, this clone turned up once. The rearrangement joins TRBV2 to TRBJ1-5, with a tentative D call TRBD1 (5 bases). There are 14 residues in the CDR3. The V end was cut by 1 base, the J end by 7 bases, with 11 bases between. Germline V gene lookup returns CDR1 SNHLY and CDR2 FYNNEI. CDR3 residues: CASSEGGGVQPQHF. The CDR3 nucleotides read TGTGCCAGCAGTGAAGGGGGAGGGGTGCAGCCCCAGCATTTT.

J is TRBJ2-7 and V is TRBV2, with 7 bases fitting TRBD2. The germline CDR1 and CDR2 sequences are SNHLY and FYNNEI. This CDR3 is built from 15 residues. V lost 2 bases and J lost 2; bases outside the gene matches: 6. CDR3 DNA sequence: TGTGCCAGCAGTGAATCCGGCGGGGGTCCCTACGAGCAGTACTTC. Amino acids: CASSESGGGPYEQYF.

J is TRBJ1-2 and V is TRBV29-1; 7 nucleotides match TRBD1. Germline CDR1 SQVTM, CDR2 ANQGSEA. The trim removed 3 bases at V and 4 bases at J, leaving 5 bases unmatched. The CDR3 covers 13 residues. CDR3 sequence (DNA): TGCAGCGTTGAGAGCAGGGGGGGCTATGGCTACACCTTC. The encoded protein is CSVESRGGYGYTF.

The gene calls are TRBV9 and TRBJ1-6; D gene uncertain. The V end lost 3 bases, the J end lost 7 bases, and 5 bases lay between the germline ends. This CDR3 is built from 12 residues. Germline V CDR1 and CDR2: SGDLS, YYNGEE. The CDR3 region has the DNA TGTGCCAGCAGCGGCCCCAATTCACCCCTCCACTTT. Encoded protein: CASSGPNSPLHF.

This chain joins TRBV29-1 and TRBJ2-1, with 10 bases aligning to TRBD2. The CDR3 sequence is 16 residues long. With 4 bases clipped from V and 0 bases from J, the junction kept 6 bases outside the gene matches. From germline, CDR1 is SQVTM and CDR2 ANQGSEA. The CDR3 sequence is CSVATSGASSYNEQFF. CDR3 bases: TGCAGCGTTGCAACTAGCGGGGCGAGCTCCTACAATGAGCAGTTCTTC.

This rearrangement joins TRBV13 to TRBJ2-2; possible D gene TRBD2, 5 bases. The germline CDR1 and CDR2 sequences are PRHDT and FYEKMQ (reference sequence). V dropped 1 base and J dropped 6 bases, with 6 bases sitting between them. The CDR3 consists of 13 residues. The CDR3 DNA is TGTGCCAGCAGCTTAGAGGGAGCCGGGGAGCTGTTTTTT. Its protein is CASSLEGAGELFF.

V gene TRBV30 combines with J gene TRBJ1-2; D is possibly TRBD1 (5 bases). This CDR3 region has 12 residues. Trimming cost V 3 bases and J 5 bases, with 10 bases left between them. Germline loops: CDR1 GTSNPN, CDR2 SVGIG (reference sequence). The CDR3 sequence is CAWSPREYGYTF. The CDR3 DNA follows: TGTGCCTGGAGCCCCAGGGAGTATGGCTACACCTTC.

The CDR3 spells CASSATDTVNTEAFF. Here the CDR3 DNA reads TGTGCCAGTAGTGCGACGGATACTGTGAACACTGAAGCTTTCTTT. This rearrangement joins TRBV19 to TRBJ1-1, with D uncertain. The CDR3 runs to 15 residues. Germline loops: CDR1 LNHDA, CDR2 SQIVND (reference sequence). V lost 5 bases to trimming and J lost 0 bases, with 13 bases between them.

CDR3 amino acids: CASSLTRGDTEAFF. CDR3 sequence (DNA): TGCGCCAGCAGCTTGACTCGGGGGGACACTGAAGCTTTCTTT. V gene TRBV5-1 combines with J gene TRBJ1-1; the D gene is possibly TRBD1 (5 bases). V was pared by 1 base and J by 3 bases, with 10 bases between. CDR3 size: 14 residues. CDR1 SGHRS and CDR2 YFSETQ come from the germline V gene.